The clone carrying this T cell receptor beta chain turned up a few times. What it recognizes is unknown. This sample was included in a study of T-cell memory formation after mild COVID-19. Turning to the study itself: TCR clusters mostly belonged to single donors.

TCRdb itself ran the 5' RACE reads through MiXCR, one entry per CDR3 protein. Among fewer than 200,000 distinct CDR3 sequences, around 21% were seen once, and the ten largest hold 23%. Trimming removed 6 bases from V and 3 bases from J, with 24 bases in between. CDR1 DFQATT and CDR2 SNEGSKA come from the germline V gene (reference sequence). This CDR3 is built from 16 residues. General study results and limits: While clones contracting from day 15 to 85 were balanced between CD4 and CD8, later expanders leaned CD4+. Most CD4+ clones that shrank were in CM and EM, while CD8+ ones turned up in EMRA.

This TCR came from an adult woman who had mild COVID-19 (a few samples of this study predate the infection). Cell type and time point are not known. Sequencing used PBMCs or a T cell subset sorted from them (not recorded which). The chain links TRBV20-1 to TRBJ2-7; D may be TRBD1 (6 bases). The CDR3 here is CSAQLEWGLENYEQYF. As DNA, the CDR3 is TGCAGTGCCCAGCTAGAGTGGGGGCTGGAGAACTACGAGCAGTACTTC.